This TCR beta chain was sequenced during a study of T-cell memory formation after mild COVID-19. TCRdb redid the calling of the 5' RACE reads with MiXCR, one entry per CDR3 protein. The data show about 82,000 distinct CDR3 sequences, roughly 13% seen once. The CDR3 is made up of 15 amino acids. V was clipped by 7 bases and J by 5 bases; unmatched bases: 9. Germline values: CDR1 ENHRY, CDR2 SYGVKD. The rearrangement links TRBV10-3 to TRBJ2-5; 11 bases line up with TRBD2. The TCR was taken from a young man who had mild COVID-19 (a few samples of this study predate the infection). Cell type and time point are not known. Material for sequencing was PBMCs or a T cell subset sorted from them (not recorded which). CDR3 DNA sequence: TGTGCCATCAAAGTCGGGACTAGCGGTTGGGAGACCCAGTACTTC. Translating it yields CAIKVGTSGWETQYF.